The next 6 T cell receptor beta chains were all read from a single sample in a study of T-cell memory formation after mild COVID-19. TCRdb re-called the 5' RACE reads with MiXCR, one entry per CDR3 protein. The sample has 100,000 to 120,000 distinct CDR3 sequences; about 20% are singletons. The sequencing input was PBMCs or a T cell subset sorted from them (not recorded which). These TCRs come from a young man who had mild COVID-19 (a few samples of this study predate the infection). Cell type and time point are not known.

This chain connects TRBV6-5 to TRBJ1-1; TRBD1 matches 10 bases. CDR1 and CDR2 (germline): MNHEY, SVGAGI. The CDR3 extends over 13 amino acids. The ends lost 0 bases at V and 11 bases at J; junction bases unmatched: 3. The CDR3 protein is CASSYSTGGMAFF. In DNA, the CDR3 is TGTGCCAGCAGTTACTCGACAGGGGGCATGGCTTTCTTT.

The chain couples TRBV12-3 or TRBV12-4 to TRBJ1-5; no definite D call. V lost 5 bases and J lost 7, with 15 bases in between. CDR3 length: 14 residues. The CDR3 DNA reads TGTGCCAGCAGTGCCTTCGGGCCTGGGCAGCCCCAGCATTTT. Protein product: CASSAFGPGQPQHF.

The CDR3 nucleotides read TGTGCCAGTAGTGCACAGGGTAGGCAGCCCCAGCATTTT. Protein product: CASSAQGRQPQHF. The J gene is TRBJ1-5, the V gene TRBV19, with D tentatively TRBD1 (6 bases). The CDR3 is made up of 13 amino acids. Trimming took 5 bases from V and 7 from J, leaving 12 bases between them. CDR1 and CDR2 (germline): LNHDA, SQIVND (reference sequence). The full variable domain, completed using reference TRBV19 and TRBJ1-5, is DGGITQSPKYLFRKEGQNVTLSCEQNLNHDAMYWYRQDPGQGLRLIYYSQIVNDFQKGDIAEGYSVSREKKESFPLTVTSAQKNPTAFYLCASSAQGRQPQHFGDGTRLSIL.

Only a few counts were recorded for this clonotype. The chain uses TRBV12-3 or TRBV12-4 and TRBJ2-2, with 7 bases identical to TRBD2. With 6 bases clipped from V and 0 bases from J, the junction kept 7 bases outside the gene matches. CDR3 size: 16 residues. The CDR3 DNA sequence: TGTGCCAGCAGCCCAAGGGAGGGAGCGAACACCGGGGAGCTGTTTTTT. This translates into CASSPREGANTGELFF.

The CDR3 DNA follows: TGTGCCAGCAGCCTCCCCGGGACTAGTACCTACAATGAGCAGTTCTTC. Translation gives CASSLPGTSTYNEQFF. V is TRBV7-2 and J is TRBJ2-1, with 8 bases aligning to TRBD2. There are 16 residues in the CDR3. V dropped 5 bases and J dropped 2; count of bases not matched to a gene: 8. CDR1 is SGHTA, CDR2 FQGNSA, per germline.

This clonotype was seen ten or more times. This sequence joins TRBV7-2 and TRBJ2-2; no clear D. The CDR3 spans 12 residues. V shed 1 base and J shed 7 bases, with 4 bases lying between them. The V gene's germline CDR1 is SGHTA and CDR2 FQGNSA. CDR3 DNA sequence: TGTGCCAGCAGCTTAGTTGGCGGGGAGCTGTTTTTT. It codes for CASSLVGGELFF.